These T cell receptor beta chains were read from a single sample in a study of blood T cell repertoires in COVID-19. This table comes from immunoSEQ multiplex PCR, and its TCRdb copy is limited to in-frame clones, with some not included. The sample records roughly 30,000 clones, under 80% being singletons. Sequencing was done on a sample of peripheral blood. The receptors shown here come from a man in his 70s with acute or convalescent COVID-19. The CDR3 runs from the conserved cysteine through the conserved F or W. Each record gives: D gene, V gene, J gene, clone size, CDR3 DNA, CDR3 protein. The D gene is left open where the match is weak. Size is omitted from some rows. Given values are once, few, many or a class for expanded clones.

>TRBD2|TRBV11-2|TRBJ2-5|NA
TGTGCCAGCAGCTCCTCTAGCGGGGGGTTCCAAGAGACCCAGTACTTC
CASSSSSGGFQETQYF
>NA|TRBV4-1|TRBJ2-1|NA
TGCGCCAGCAGCCAAGAAATACGGGGGGCCTCATTCGCGCAGTTCTTC
CASSQEIRGASFAQFF
>TRBD1|TRBV28|TRBJ1-1|NA
TGTGCCAGCAGTCCGGCTAGACAGGGTCGGGCTGAAGCTTTCTTT
CASSPARQGRAEAFF
>NA|TRBV2|TRBJ2-1|NA
TGTGCCACCCCGGGACAAGGATTCAACGGGAGGTCCGATGAGCAGTTCTTC
CATPGQGFNGRSDEQFF
>TRBD1|TRBV5-1|TRBJ1-6|NA
TGCGCCAGCAGCTTGGATCCTCCAAGGCAGGGGGCAGAGTCACCCCTCCACTTT
CASSLDPPRQGAESPLHF
>NA|TRBV3-1/TRBV3-2|TRBJ1-4|many
TGTGCCAGCAGCCTAGTACAGGGTAAAAAACTGTTTTTT
CASSLVQGKKLFF
>TRBD2|TRBV5-1|TRBJ2-1|NA
TGCGCCAGCAGCCCTAGCGGGGGGGCACGTGAGCAGTTCTTC
CASSPSGGAREQFF
>NA|TRBV28|TRBJ2-5|NA
TGTGCCAGCAGTTTTTTGACAGCCTTTCAAGAGACCCAGTACTTC
CASSFLTAFQETQYF
>NA|TRBV18|TRBJ1-2|NA
TGTGCCAGCTCACCTTCATTAGAGGCAGAAGGCTACACCTTC
CASSPSLEAEGYTF
>NA|TRBV27|TRBJ1-6|NA
TGTGCCAGCAGTCTCCGGGGTTCACCCCTCCACTTT
CASSLRGSPLHF
>TRBD2|TRBV6-5|TRBJ2-7|NA
TGTGCCAGCACCTCGACTAGCGGGATCCACGAGCAGTACTTC
CASTSTSGIHEQYF
>TRBD1|TRBV7-3|TRBJ1-2|NA
TGTGCCAGCAGCTTGACAGGGGGAGGCGGCTACACCTTC
CASSLTGGGGYTF
>NA|TRBV27|TRBJ1-1|NA
TGTGCCAGCAGTCCAAAACCGGGGATTGCGACAATGAACACTGAAGCTTTCTTT
CASSPKPGIATMNTEAFF
>TRBD1|TRBV24-1|TRBJ2-1|NA
TGTGCCACCAGTGACTCAGGGGGCGCTTGGTATGAGCAGTTCTTC
CATSDSGGAWYEQFF
>TRBD2|TRBV2|TRBJ2-2|NA
TGTGCCAGCATGATCGTGACTAGCCGCACCGGGGAGCTGTTTTTT
CASMIVTSRTGELFF
>TRBD2|TRBV11-2|TRBJ2-1|NA
TGTGCCAGCAGCTTAACTAGCGGGTTGAGCTCCTACAATGAGCAGTTCTTC
CASSLTSGLSSYNEQFF
>NA|TRBV19|TRBJ2-7|few
TGTGCCAGTAGTATTGGAGGCAGCTACGAGCAGTACTTC
CASSIGGSYEQYF
>NA|TRBV27|TRBJ1-2|NA
TGTGCCAGCAGGCGTGGGCATGGCTACACCTTC
CASRRGHGYTF
>NA|TRBV7-9|TRBJ2-2|NA
TGTGCCAGCAGCCATAAAACGGCCGGGGAGCTGTTTTTT
CASSHKTAGELFF
>TRBD1|TRBV5-4|TRBJ2-3|NA
TGTGCCAGCAGCTTGGCCGAAGGATCCCGACAGGGGGTTAGCACAGATACGCAGTATTTT
CASSLAEGSRQGVSTDTQYF
>NA|TRBV21-1|TRBJ1-2|NA
TGTGCCAGCAGCCCTCGTTATAGGGGGCTCCATGGCTACACCTTC
CASSPRYRGLHGYTF
>TRBD1|TRBV4-2|TRBJ1-6|NA
TGTGCCAGCAGCCCTGGACAGGGGAGCTATAATTCACCCCTCCACTTT
CASSPGQGSYNSPLHF
>NA|TRBV18|TRBJ2-4|few
TGTGCCAGCTCACCTTCTGTTAGAGCCAAAAACATTCAGTACTTC
CASSPSVRAKNIQYF
>TRBD1|TRBV19|TRBJ1-5|NA
TGTGCCACCTCAGCCGGGACAGTAAATCAGCCCCAGCATTTT
CATSAGTVNQPQHF
>TRBD1|TRBV15|TRBJ2-4|NA
TGTGCCACCAGCAGAGATATACCGGGACAGGGGGTAGCCAAAAACATTCAGTACTTC
CATSRDIPGQGVAKNIQYF
>NA|TRBV28|TRBJ1-4|NA
TGTGCCAGCAGCTTTAACATGGGCGAAAAACTGTTTTTT
CASSFNMGEKLFF
>TRBD2|TRBV5-6|TRBJ2-3|NA
TGTGCCAGCAGCTACAGGACTAGCGGGAGCACAGATACGCAGTATTTT
CASSYRTSGSTDTQYF
>NA|TRBV28|TRBJ1-5|NA
TGTGCCACCTATCCCCCCGGCGGTCGTTACAATCAGCCCCAGCATTTT
CATYPPGGRYNQPQHF
>NA|TRBV27|TRBJ2-7|NA
TGTGCCAGCAGCCGGGGAGGGGGGACGGATGTCTACGAGCAGTACTTC
CASSRGGGTDVYEQYF
>NA|TRBV5-6|TRBJ2-1|once
TGTGCCAGCAGCTTGTCTACTAATCAGTTCTTC
CASSLSTNQFF
>NA|TRBV19|TRBJ2-5|NA
TGTGCCAGTAGTACGTCAGGGCAAGAGACCCAGTACTTC
CASSTSGQETQYF
>TRBD1|TRBV7-9|TRBJ1-2|NA
TGTGCCAGCAGTCCCGGGACAGGGAACACCTATGGCTACACCTTC
CASSPGTGNTYGYTF
>NA|TRBV2|TRBJ2-5|NA
TGTGCCAGCAGTCAGGGGGAGACCCAGTACTTC
CASSQGETQYF
>NA|TRBV9|TRBJ2-7|NA
TGTGCCAGCAGCGTAGGCTGGGGGCCCACCTACGAGCAGTACTTC
CASSVGWGPTYEQYF
>NA|TRBV19|TRBJ2-2|NA
TGTGCCAGTAGTACCCCGACAGCCACCGGGGAGCTGTTTTTT
CASSTPTATGELFF
>TRBD1|TRBV6-2/TRBV6-3|TRBJ1-1|once
TGTGCCAGCAGTTACTCTGGGACAGACAAAGCTTTCTTT
CASSYSGTDKAFF
>TRBD2|TRBV4-2|TRBJ2-4|NA
TGTGCCAGCAGCCAAGATCCCGGGGGGTCCAAAAACATTCAGTACTTC
CASSQDPGGSKNIQYF
>NA|TRBV20-1|TRBJ1-2|NA
TGCAGTGGGAGGGAGAACTATGGCTACACCTTC
CSGRENYGYTF
>NA|TRBV7-3|TRBJ2-3|NA
TGTGCCAGCAGGAAACGGGACACCAGCACAGATACGCAGTATTTT
CASRKRDTSTDTQYF
>NA|TRBV4-2|TRBJ2-3|NA
TGTGCCAGCAGCCAAGATGGGTACGGGGCAGATACGCAGTATTTT
CASSQDGYGADTQYF
>TRBD2|TRBV9|TRBJ2-7|NA
TGTGCCAGCAGCGTAGCGGGCGATGGGACTAGCGGGAGGACCTACGAGCAGTACTTC
CASSVAGDGTSGRTYEQYF
>NA|TRBV28|TRBJ1-1|NA
TGTGCCAGCAGAGACAACCAGAACACTGAAGCTTTCTTT
CASRDNQNTEAFF
>TRBD2|TRBV6-5|TRBJ2-3|NA
TGTGCCAGCGGGCCGAGCGGGACCACAGATACGCAGTATTTT
CASGPSGTTDTQYF
>NA|TRBV6-2/TRBV6-3|TRBJ1-5|NA
TGTGCCAGCAGTTACGCAACAGGGTACAATCAGCCCCAGCATTTT
CASSYATGYNQPQHF
>NA|TRBV6-2/TRBV6-3|TRBJ1-4|NA
TGTGCCAGCAGCCCTCGTTTGACGGGGTTGGCTAATGAAAAACTGTTTTTT
CASSPRLTGLANEKLFF